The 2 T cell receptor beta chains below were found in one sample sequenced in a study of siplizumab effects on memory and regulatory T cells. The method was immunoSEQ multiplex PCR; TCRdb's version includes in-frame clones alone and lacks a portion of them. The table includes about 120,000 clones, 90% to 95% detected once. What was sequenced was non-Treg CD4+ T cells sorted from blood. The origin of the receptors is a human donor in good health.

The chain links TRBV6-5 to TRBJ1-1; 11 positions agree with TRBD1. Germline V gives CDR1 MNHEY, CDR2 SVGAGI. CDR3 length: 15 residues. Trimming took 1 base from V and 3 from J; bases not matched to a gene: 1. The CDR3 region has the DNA TGTGCCAGCAGTTACTGGGGACAGGGGGACACTGAAGCTTTCTTT. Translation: CASSYWGQGDTEAFF.

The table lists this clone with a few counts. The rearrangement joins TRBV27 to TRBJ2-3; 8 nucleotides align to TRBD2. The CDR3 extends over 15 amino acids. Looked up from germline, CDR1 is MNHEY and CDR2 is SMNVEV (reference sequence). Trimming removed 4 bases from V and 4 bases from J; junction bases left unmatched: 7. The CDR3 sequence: CASSSGGAESDTQYF. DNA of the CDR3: TGTGCCAGCAGTTCCGGGGGGGCAGAATCAGATACGCAGTATTTT.